This T cell receptor beta chain was recovered during a study of blood T cells in healthy people across ages. General study results and limits: Per million T cells, TCR beta diversity dropped about linearly as age rose. Researchers report that TCR beta diversity correlated strongly with naive T cell percentage.

Combining a sample-barcoded 5' primer with a J-beta primer mix, a second PCR ran for about 6 to 12 cycles. The template-switch adaptor was a 5' adaptor with 12 random nucleotides. It tagged each cDNA molecule. Each CDR3 protein is one row after TCRdb ran MiXCR on the 5' RACE reads. This repertoire shows 1.5 million to 2 million distinct CDR3 sequences, more than 35% found once; its top ten account for roughly 23%. Notes on this clonotype: Antigen specificity is unknown.

The V and J ends lost 5 bases and 0 bases respectively, with 18 bases between them. The CDR3 is made up of 17 amino acids. Germline V gene sequence: CDR1 MNHEY, CDR2 SVGEGT. Source material: blood. The TCR comes from a human donor in good health. The chain employs TRBV6-2 or TRBV6-3 and TRBJ2-3; D may match TRBD1 or TRBD2 (7 bases each). CDR3 loop: CASSRQGGTASTDTQYF. DNA of the CDR3: TGTGCCAGCAGTCGACAGGGAGGGACCGCTAGCACAGATACGCAGTATTTT.